The 7 T cell receptor beta chains below come from one sample, sequenced in a study of OX40 agonist ivuxolimab in advanced cancers. The assay was immunoSEQ multiplex PCR, and TCRdb's table has in-frame clones only and misses some. The table records about 61,000 clones, roughly 90% of them present only once. The sample in question was CD4+ or CD8+ T cells sorted from blood, obtained in a trial of the OX40 agonist ivuxolimab. The receptors derive from an adult with an advanced solid tumor such as melanoma, head and neck, liver or kidney cancer.

The CDR3 sequence is CASTKGLVNEQFF. CDR3 sequence (DNA): TGTGCCAGCACAAAAGGACTAGTCAATGAGCAGTTCTTC. The chain links TRBV6-1 to TRBJ2-1; 7 bases are a match to TRBD2. Germline V gene lookup returns CDR1 MNHNS and CDR2 SASEGT. V dropped 7 bases and J dropped 6; count of bases not matched to a gene: 6. This CDR3 comprises 13 residues.

This clone came up once. The CDR3 DNA reads TGTGCCAGCACCGCCCCTTTTGGGGGCAGGAACACCGGGGAGCTGTTTTTT. This encodes CASTAPFGGRNTGELFF. The chain links TRBV28 to TRBJ2-2; maybe TRBD1 (6 bases). The ends were cut back, 7 bases at V and 1 base at J, with 19 bases in the middle. The CDR3 runs to 17 residues. Germline V gives CDR1 MDHEN, CDR2 SYDVKM.

CDR3 region: CASSRNAAGTDTQYF. The CDR3 coding sequence is TGTGCCAGCTCACGGAATGCGGCGGGCACAGATACGCAGTATTTT. The rearrangement links TRBV18 to TRBJ2-3; no definite D call. CDR1 KGHSH and CDR2 LQKENI come from the germline V gene. The V and J ends lost 4 bases and 1 base respectively, with 12 bases between them. The CDR3 length is 15 residues.

As regards this clone: Other DNA sequences in this sample translate to the same CDR3. This chain links TRBV9 with TRBJ2-2, with D perhaps matching TRBD1 (6 bases). The V end was cut by 4 bases, the J end by 1 base, with 8 bases between. Germline-derived CDR1 and CDR2 are SGDLS and YYNGEE. There are 14 residues in the CDR3. The CDR3 bases are TGTGCCAGCAGCACGACAGGGAACACCGGGGAGCTGTTTTTT. Translating it yields CASSTTGNTGELFF.

The CDR3: CASRGRGTNNQPQHF. CDR3 in DNA: TGTGCCAGCAGAGGAAGAGGGACTAACAATCAGCCCCAGCATTTT. The chain links TRBV6-5 to TRBJ1-5; D possibly corresponds to TRBD1 (5 bases). Germline CDR1 MNHEY, CDR2 SVGAGI. The V and J ends lost 6 bases and 3 bases respectively, with 15 bases between them. This CDR3 region has 15 residues.

V gene TRBV7-2 combines with J gene TRBJ1-5, with D unresolved. The CDR3 loop spans 16 amino acids. V lost 1 base and J 4 bases, leaving 14 bases between the germline ends. The germline gives CDR1 SGHTA, CDR2 FQGNSA. The CDR3 DNA sequence: TGTGCCAGCAGCTTAGATTCCGGCAACCCGAATCAGCCCCAGCATTTT. It codes for CASSLDSGNPNQPQHF.

This chain connects TRBV2 to TRBJ1-1, with TRBD1 identical over 8 bases. The CDR3 totals 14 residues. Germline V CDR1 and CDR2: SNHLY, FYNNEI. V was clipped by 6 bases and J by 2 bases; unmatched bases: 5. As DNA, the CDR3 is TGTGCCAGCAGCGTCGACAGGGGAAACACTGAAGCTTTCTTT. Protein sequence: CASSVDRGNTEAFF. Using reference TRBV2 and TRBJ1-1 for the parts outside the CDR3, the full variable domain is EPEVTQTPSHQVTQMGQEVILRCVPISNHLYFYWYRQILGQKVEFLVSFYNNEISEKSEIFDDQFSVERPDGSNFTLKIRSTKLEDSAMYFCASSVDRGNTEAFFGQGTRLTVV.